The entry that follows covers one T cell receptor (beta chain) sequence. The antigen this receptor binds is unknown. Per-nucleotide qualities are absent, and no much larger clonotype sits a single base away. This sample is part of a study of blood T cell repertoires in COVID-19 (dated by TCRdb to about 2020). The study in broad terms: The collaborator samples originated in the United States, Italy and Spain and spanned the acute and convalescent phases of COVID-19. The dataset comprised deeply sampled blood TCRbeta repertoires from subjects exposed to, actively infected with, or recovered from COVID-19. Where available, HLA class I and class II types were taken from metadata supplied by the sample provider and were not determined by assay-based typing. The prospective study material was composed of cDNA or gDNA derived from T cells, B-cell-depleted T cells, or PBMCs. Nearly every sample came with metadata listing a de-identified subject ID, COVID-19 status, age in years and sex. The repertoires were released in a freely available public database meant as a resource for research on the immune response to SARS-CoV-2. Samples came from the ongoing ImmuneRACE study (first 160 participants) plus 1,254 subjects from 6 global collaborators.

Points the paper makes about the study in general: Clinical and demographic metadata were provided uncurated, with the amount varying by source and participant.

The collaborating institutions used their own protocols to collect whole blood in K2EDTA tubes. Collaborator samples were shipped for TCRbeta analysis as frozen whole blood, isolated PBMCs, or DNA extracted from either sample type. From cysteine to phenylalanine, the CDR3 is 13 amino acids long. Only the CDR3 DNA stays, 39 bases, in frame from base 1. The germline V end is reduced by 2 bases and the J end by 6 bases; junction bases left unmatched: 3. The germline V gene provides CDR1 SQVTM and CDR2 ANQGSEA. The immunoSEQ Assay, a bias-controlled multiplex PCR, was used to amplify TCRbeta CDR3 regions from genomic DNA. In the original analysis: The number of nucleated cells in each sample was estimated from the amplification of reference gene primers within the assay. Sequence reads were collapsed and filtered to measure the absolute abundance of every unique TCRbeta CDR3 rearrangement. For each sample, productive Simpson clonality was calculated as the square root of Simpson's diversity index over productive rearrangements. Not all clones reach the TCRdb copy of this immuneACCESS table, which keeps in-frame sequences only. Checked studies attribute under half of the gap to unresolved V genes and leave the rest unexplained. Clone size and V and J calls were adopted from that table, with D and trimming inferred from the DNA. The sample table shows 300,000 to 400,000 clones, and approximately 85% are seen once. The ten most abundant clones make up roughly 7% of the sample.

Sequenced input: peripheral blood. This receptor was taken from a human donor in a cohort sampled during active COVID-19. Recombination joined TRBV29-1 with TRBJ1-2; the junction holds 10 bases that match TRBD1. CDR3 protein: CSVEQDRGDGYTF. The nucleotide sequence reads TGCAGCGTTGAACAGGACAGGGGGGATGGCTACACCTTC.